The clone carrying this TCR beta chain was picked up a small number of times. The antigen is undetermined. The source of the sample is a study of regulatory T cells in long-lasting Graves disease. In the study overall: Graves' patients diagnosed newly had used antithyroid drugs under 3 months. Study conclusions and caveats: Lower TCR diversity characterized persistent Graves' patients relative to newly diagnosed patients.

The CDR3 has 11 residues. CDR1 is SQVTM and CDR2 is ANQGSEA in the germline V gene. V gave up 4 bases and J gave up 7 bases, with 10 bases separating them. Time point given: newly diagnosed GD, antithyroid drugs for less than 3 months. RNA extracted from PBMCs served as the sequencing template. Collection of peripheral blood (roughly 9 milliliters) was done using EDTA tubes. In building TCR beta libraries, iRepertoire HTBI primers were used together with Arm-PCR of CDR3 regions. TCRdb re-analysed the multiplex PCR reads in MiXCR, keeping a single row per CDR3 protein. The sample holds around 500,000 distinct CDR3 sequences; 15% to 20% are singletons and the top ten take roughly 25%. In addition, the sample was reused for a study of T cells in Graves' hyperthyroidism and ophthalmopathy. That work adds: Clinical symptoms, serum thyroxine and TRAb, thyroid ultrasound and orbital computed tomography were used for the diagnoses.

The material was peripheral blood mononuclear cells (PBMCs), obtained at new diagnosis, from a patient treated with antithyroid drugs. The chain combines TRBV29-1 with TRBJ1-2; no clear D. The receptor comes from a woman aged 35-65 years with Graves disease. DNA for the CDR3: TGCAGCGTTGTTTTACAGTCTGGCTACACCTTC. It specifies CSVVLQSGYTF.